The present TCR beta chain was sequenced within a study of identical twins. Broader study findings: For cord blood, abundant beta clonotypes had fewer insertions, unlike memory repertoires, which showed none. For monozygotic twins, models underestimated out-of-frame TCR alpha sharing.

The CDR3 runs to 17 residues. With 1 base removed from V and 5 bases from J, the gap between germline ends came to 20 bases. Per the germline V gene, CDR1 is MNHEY and CDR2 is SVGAGI. A word on this clonotype: Its antigen is as yet unknown.

In TCRdb, the 5' RACE reads were re-called with MiXCR into one record per CDR3 protein. In the table there are 500,000 to 650,000 distinct CDR3 sequences, around 22% of which are singletons. This sample also appeared in a second study, on yellow fever vaccine responses in identical twins.

Sequencing was performed on CD4+ T cells sorted from blood. This sequence originates from a woman between 18 and 29 years old in good health. J is TRBJ2-5 and V is TRBV6-5; maybe TRBD2 (6 bases). CDR3 DNA: TGTGCCAGCAGTTACTGGCAGGCAATAGTACGGGGGGAGACCCAGTACTTC. Amino acids: CASSYWQAIVRGETQYF.